A selection of T cell receptor beta chains follows, all from one sample in a study of blood T cells in healthy people across ages. TCRdb recomputed calls from the 5' RACE reads with MiXCR, one row per CDR3 protein. Of over a million distinct CDR3 sequences listed, approximately 25% are singletons. These same data were also listed under a study on T cells of mothers and their children.

Sequencing input: blood. The source is a girl aged 2 to 10 in good health. Both conserved end residues are part of each CDR3. D genes are given only for firm matches. Size is omitted from some rows. Given values are once, few, many or a class for expanded clones.

TRBV27	few	TRBD2	TRBJ2-7	TGTGCCAGCAACCCGGGGCTGGTGGTTAGCGGGAGGGACGAGCAGTACTTC	CASNPGLVVSGRDEQYF
TRBV5-1	NA	TRBD1	TRBJ2-3	TGCGCCAGCAGCCTTTTCTTGACAGGGTGGCGATTCACAGATACGCAGTATTTT	CASSLFLTGWRFTDTQYF
TRBV4-1	few	NA	TRBJ1-3	TGCGCCAGCAGCCTCGGACACCTGGTCGAAGGAAACACCATATATTTT	CASSLGHLVEGNTIYF
TRBV4-1	NA	NA	TRBJ2-3	TGCGCCAGCAGCCAAGATGGGCGGCCAACAGATACGCAGTATTTT	CASSQDGRPTDTQYF
TRBV20-1	NA	TRBD2	TRBJ2-5	TGCAGTGCTGACGGGACTAGAAAAGAGACCCAGTACTTC	CSADGTRKETQYF
TRBV7-2	NA	NA	TRBJ1-5	TGTGCCAGCAGCTTAGCTGGCAGGAAGTACGGCAATCAGCCCCAGCATTTT	CASSLAGRKYGNQPQHF
TRBV6-1	NA	TRBD2	TRBJ2-1	TGTGCCAGCAGTGCGGGACTAGTAAATGAGCAGTTCTTC	CASSAGLVNEQFF
TRBV5-4	few	TRBD2	TRBJ2-1	TGTGCCAGCAGCTTGGAGGGACTAGTTCTCGATGAGCAGTTCTTC	CASSLEGLVLDEQFF
TRBV5-1	few	NA	TRBJ2-7	TGCGTCAGCAGCTTGGGTCAGGGAATGTCCTACGAGCAGTACTTC	CVSSLGQGMSYEQYF
TRBV12-3/TRBV12-4	few	NA	TRBJ2-4	TGTGCCAGCACCGTACTACAGGGAAACATTCAGTACTTC	CASTVLQGNIQYF
TRBV7-3	NA	NA	TRBJ2-3	TGTGCCAGCAGCTTAGGTCTCATCTCCAGCACAGATACGCAGTATTTT	CASSLGLISSTDTQYF
TRBV7-9	few	NA	TRBJ2-1	TGTGCCAGCAGCTTATCCCCCCGGACCGCCTACAATGAGCAGTTCTTC	CASSLSPRTAYNEQFF
TRBV20-1	NA	NA	TRBJ1-1	TGCAGTGCACTGGAGGAAGGGGTCCCGAACACTGAAGCTTTCTTT	CSALEEGVPNTEAFF
TRBV28	few	NA	TRBJ2-1	TGTGCCAGCAAGGGCGACGGCGACAATGAGCAGTTCTTC	CASKGDGDNEQFF
TRBV5-6	NA	NA	TRBJ1-1	TGTGCCAGCAGCTTGGGGTCCTCGTTGAACACTGAAGCTTTCTTT	CASSLGSSLNTEAFF
TRBV7-9	NA	TRBD1	TRBJ1-1	TGTGCCAGCAGACCAGGAGGGACAGCTGAAGCTTTCTTT	CASRPGGTAEAFF
TRBV4-1	few	NA	TRBJ2-3	TGCGCCAGCAGCCAAGCGCACAGCCTCACAGATACGCAGTATTTT	CASSQAHSLTDTQYF
TRBV19	NA	NA	TRBJ1-4	TGTGCCAGTATTAACAAAAACGAAGAAAAACTGTTTTTT	CASINKNEEKLFF
TRBV7-9	few	NA	TRBJ1-4	TGTGCCAGCAGCTTTGGACAACCCAATGAAAAACTGTTTTTT	CASSFGQPNEKLFF
TRBV12-3/TRBV12-4	few	NA	TRBJ2-7	TGTGCCAGCAGTTTCGTATTTCACGAGCAGTACTTC	CASSFVFHEQYF
TRBV7-9	NA	TRBD1	TRBJ2-7	TGTGCCAGCAGCTTAGCCTTGACAGGGGCCTACGAGCAGTACTTC	CASSLALTGAYEQYF
TRBV6-9	NA	NA	TRBJ2-5	TGTGCCAGTTACGAAAGGGGGGGTCAGTACCAAGAGACCCAGTACTTC	CASYERGGQYQETQYF
TRBV28	few	TRBD1	TRBJ2-7	TGTGCCAGCAGTGACACCGGGACAGGGGCCTACGAGCAGTACTTC	CASSDTGTGAYEQYF
TRBV7-3	few	NA	TRBJ2-5	TGTGCCAGCAGCTTAAATGGGCGGTCCCAAGAGACCCAGTACTTC	CASSLNGRSQETQYF
TRBV29-1	NA	NA	TRBJ2-5	TGCAGCGTGGCCGGGAAGATCAAAGAGACCCAGTACTTC	CSVAGKIKETQYF
TRBV5-1	NA	TRBD1	TRBJ1-1	TGCGCCAGCAGCAGGGACAGATTTGGCACTGAAGCTTTCTTT	CASSRDRFGTEAFF
TRBV7-9	NA	TRBD2	TRBJ2-5	TGTGCCAGCAGCCCAGAGACTAGCAGGGAAGAGACCCAGTACTTC	CASSPETSREETQYF
TRBV7-2	few	NA	TRBJ2-5	TGTGCCAGCAGCCGAGTAGTAACGGGAGAGACCCAGTACTTC	CASSRVVTGETQYF
TRBV29-1	few	NA	TRBJ1-1	TGCAGCGGGACAACAGGTGTCGAACTGGAAGCTTTCTTT	CSGTTGVELEAFF
TRBV4-2	few	NA	TRBJ2-5	TGTGCCAGCAGCCAGGAGGTTTCGGGATACCAAGAGACCCAGTACTTC	CASSQEVSGYQETQYF
TRBV14	NA	NA	TRBJ1-3	TGTGCCAGCAGCCCCTATAATGGAAACACCATATATTTT	CASSPYNGNTIYF
TRBV11-3	few	NA	TRBJ2-1	TGTGCCAGCAGCTCCCCGTCGTGGTACAATGAGCAGTTCTTC	CASSSPSWYNEQFF
TRBV29-1	NA	NA	TRBJ1-6	TGCAGCGTTGAGGGCCCTTCCCCGCCGTCTAATCCACCCCTCCACTTT	CSVEGPSPPSNPPLHF